The clone carrying this T cell receptor (beta chain) was observed a single time. This entry comes from a study of T cell responses to AZD1222 COVID-19 vaccine. Sequencing was performed with immunoSEQ multiplex PCR; in TCRdb, only in-frame clones are kept and a portion is missing. The repertoire holds 100,000 to 140,000 clones, with about nine tenths as singletons. V dropped 6 bases and J dropped 9 bases, with 18 bases sitting between them. The germline CDR1 and CDR2 sequences are MNHEY and SMNVEV (reference sequence). There are 15 residues in the CDR3. The chain links TRBV27 to TRBJ1-6; D is undetermined. The input for sequencing was peripheral blood, taken on day 0 of AZD1222 vaccination. The sequence derives from an adult in good health. The CDR3 sequence: CASSFAIKTSSPLHF. The CDR3 coding sequence is TGTGCCAGCAGCTTTGCGATCAAAACCTCTTCACCCCTCCACTTT.